The T cell receptor (beta chain) described here comes from a study of T cells expressing NK-cell markers. Study-level background: Underlying the TCR beta repertoires were sorted CD3+CD56+NKG2C+, CD3+CD56+NKG2C- and CD3+CD56-NKG2C+ T cells.

5'RACE template switching with UMIs generated TCR beta cDNA. Following a re-call of the 5' RACE reads, TCRdb has one entry per CDR3 protein and lacks DNA. This listing includes about 430,000 distinct CDR3 sequences. The CDR3 runs 15 residues. Germline lookup yields CDR1 KGHDR and CDR2 SFDVKD. The chain joins TRBV24-1 to TRBJ2-1. Sequenced input: blood T cells: a sorted CD56 or NKG2C T cell subset, CD4+ or CD8+ T cells, or bulk PBMC T cells (not recorded which). The TCR was taken from a woman aged 45-65 years in good health. CDR3 protein: CATSDLRVRGNEQFF.